This T cell receptor beta chain derives from a study of CD8 T cells in ankylosing spondylitis. This CDR3 region has 13 residues. Trimming removed 7 bases at V and 8 bases at J, with 17 bases between. Germline V lookup: CDR1 MGHDK, CDR2 SYGVNS. TCRdb independently ran MiXCR on the 5' RACE reads; one entry per CDR3 protein. In the table there are about 480,000 distinct CDR3 sequences, 17% of which are singletons. Study-wide results and limits: Disease-linked clones displayed a CD8+ phenotype and appeared relatively rarely in peripheral blood. Disease-linked clones were reportedly significantly enriched in matched ankylosing spondylitis synovial fluid. Within ankylosing spondylitis blood, a TCR beta motif made up of roughly eight highly homologous variants appeared to be characteristic.

Details on this clonotype: The target antigen is unknown.

This rearrangement joins TRBV25-1 to TRBJ1-2, with D possibly TRBD1 on 5 matching bases. The sample taken for sequencing was blood, either unsorted or a sorted T cell fraction (not recorded which). The origin of this receptor is a male donor with ankylosing spondylitis. The CDR3 DNA follows: TGTGCCAGCAAGTGGACTGTAGGGGAAGGCTACACCTTC. Its protein is CASKWTVGEGYTF.